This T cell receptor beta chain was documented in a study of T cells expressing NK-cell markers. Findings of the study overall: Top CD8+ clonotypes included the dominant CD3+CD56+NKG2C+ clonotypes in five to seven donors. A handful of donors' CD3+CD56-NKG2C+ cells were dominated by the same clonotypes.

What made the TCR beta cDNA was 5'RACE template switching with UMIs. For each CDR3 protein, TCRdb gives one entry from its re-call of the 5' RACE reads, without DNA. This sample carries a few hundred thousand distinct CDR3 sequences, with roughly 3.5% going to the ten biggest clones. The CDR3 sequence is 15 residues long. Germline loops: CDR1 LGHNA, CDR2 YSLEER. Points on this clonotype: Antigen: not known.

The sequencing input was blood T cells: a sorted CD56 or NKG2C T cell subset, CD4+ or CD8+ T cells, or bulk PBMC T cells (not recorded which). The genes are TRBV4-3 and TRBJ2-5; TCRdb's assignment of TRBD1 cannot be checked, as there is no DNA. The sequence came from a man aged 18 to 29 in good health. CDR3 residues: CASSQEGNRDETQYF.